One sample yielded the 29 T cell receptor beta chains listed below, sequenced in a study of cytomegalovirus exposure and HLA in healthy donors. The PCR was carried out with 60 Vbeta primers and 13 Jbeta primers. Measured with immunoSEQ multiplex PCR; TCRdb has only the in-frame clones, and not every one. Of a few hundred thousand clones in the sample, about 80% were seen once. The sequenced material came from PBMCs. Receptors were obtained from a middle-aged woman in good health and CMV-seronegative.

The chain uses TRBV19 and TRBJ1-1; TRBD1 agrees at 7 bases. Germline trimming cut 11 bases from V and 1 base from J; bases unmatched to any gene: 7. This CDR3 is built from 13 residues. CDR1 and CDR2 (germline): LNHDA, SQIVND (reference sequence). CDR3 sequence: CASNRGKNTEAFF. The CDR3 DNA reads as TGTGCCTCAAACAGGGGAAAGAACACTGAAGCTTTCTTT.

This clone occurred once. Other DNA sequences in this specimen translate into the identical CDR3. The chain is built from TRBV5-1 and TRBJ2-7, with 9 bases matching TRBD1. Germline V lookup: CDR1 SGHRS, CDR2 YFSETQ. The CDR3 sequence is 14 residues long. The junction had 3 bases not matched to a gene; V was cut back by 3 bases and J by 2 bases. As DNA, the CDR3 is TGCGCCAGCAGCTCCGGGACAGGGACCTACGAGCAGTACTTC. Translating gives CASSSGTGTYEQYF. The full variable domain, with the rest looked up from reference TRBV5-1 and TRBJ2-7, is KAGVTQTPRYLIKTRGQQVTLSCSPISGHRSVSWYQQTPGQGLQFLFEYFSETQRNKGNFPGRFSGRQFSNSRSEMNVSTLELGDSALYLCASSSGTGTYEQYFGPGTRLTVT.

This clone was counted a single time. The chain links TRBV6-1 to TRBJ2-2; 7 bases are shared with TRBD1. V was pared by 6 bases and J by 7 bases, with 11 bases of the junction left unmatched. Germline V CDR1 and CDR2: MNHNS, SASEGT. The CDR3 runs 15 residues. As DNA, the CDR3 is TGTGCCAGCAGCGCCTTGACAGGGCCGCACGGGGAGCTGTTTTTT. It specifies CASSALTGPHGELFF.

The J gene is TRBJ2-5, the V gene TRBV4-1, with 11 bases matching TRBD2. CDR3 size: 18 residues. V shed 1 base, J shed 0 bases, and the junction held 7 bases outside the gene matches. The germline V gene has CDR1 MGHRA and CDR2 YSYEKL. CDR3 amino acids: CASSQGLLAGGHQETQYF. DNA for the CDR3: TGCGCCAGCAGCCAAGGCCTCCTAGCGGGGGGCCACCAAGAGACCCAGTACTTC.

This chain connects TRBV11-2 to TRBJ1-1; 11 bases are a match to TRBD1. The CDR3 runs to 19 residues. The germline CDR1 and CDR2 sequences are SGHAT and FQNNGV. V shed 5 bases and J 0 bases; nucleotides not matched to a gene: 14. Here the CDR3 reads CASSPESGTGGLMNTEAFF. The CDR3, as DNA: TGTGCCAGCAGCCCCGAGTCCGGGACAGGGGGACTAATGAACACTGAAGCTTTCTTT.

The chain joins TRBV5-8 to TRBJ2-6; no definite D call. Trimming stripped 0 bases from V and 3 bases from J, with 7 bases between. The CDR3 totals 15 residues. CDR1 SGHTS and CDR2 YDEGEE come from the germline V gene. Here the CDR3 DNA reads TGTGCCAGCAGCTTGGATCGGGTTGGGGCCAACGTCCTGACTTTC. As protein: CASSLDRVGANVLTF. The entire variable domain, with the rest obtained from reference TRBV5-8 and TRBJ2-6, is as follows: EAGVTQSPTHLIKTRGQQATLRCSPISGHTSVYWYQQALGLGLQFLLWYDEGEERNRGNFPPRFSGRQFPNYSSELNVNALELEDSALYLCASSLDRVGANVLTFGAGSRLTVL.

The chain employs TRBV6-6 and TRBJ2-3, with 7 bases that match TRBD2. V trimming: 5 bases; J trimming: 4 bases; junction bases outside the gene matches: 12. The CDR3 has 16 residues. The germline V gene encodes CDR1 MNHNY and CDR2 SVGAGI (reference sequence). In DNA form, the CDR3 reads TGTGCCAGCAGTACCCCCCGGGGGGTCCTCGCAGATACGCAGTATTTT. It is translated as CASSTPRGVLADTQYF.

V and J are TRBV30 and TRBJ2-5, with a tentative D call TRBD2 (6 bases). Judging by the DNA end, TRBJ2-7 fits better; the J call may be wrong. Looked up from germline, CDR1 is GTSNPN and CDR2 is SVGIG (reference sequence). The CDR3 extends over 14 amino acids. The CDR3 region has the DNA TGTGCCGGATCGACCGGGACTGCTTTTTACGAGCAGTACTTC. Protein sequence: CAGSTGTAFYEQYF.

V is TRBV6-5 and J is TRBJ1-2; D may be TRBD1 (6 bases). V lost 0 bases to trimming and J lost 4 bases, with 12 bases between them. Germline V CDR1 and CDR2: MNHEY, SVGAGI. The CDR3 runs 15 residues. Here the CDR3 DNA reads TGTGCCAGCAGTTACTCTCGGACAGCGCCCTATGGCTACACCTTC. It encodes CASSYSRTAPYGYTF.

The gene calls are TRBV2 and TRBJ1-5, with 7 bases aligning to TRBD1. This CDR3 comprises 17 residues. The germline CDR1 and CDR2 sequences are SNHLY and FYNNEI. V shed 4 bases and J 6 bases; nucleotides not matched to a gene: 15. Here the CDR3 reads CASSGAPGQFVTQPQHF. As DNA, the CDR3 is TGTGCCAGCAGTGGGGCCCCGGGACAGTTCGTGACTCAGCCCCAGCATTTT.

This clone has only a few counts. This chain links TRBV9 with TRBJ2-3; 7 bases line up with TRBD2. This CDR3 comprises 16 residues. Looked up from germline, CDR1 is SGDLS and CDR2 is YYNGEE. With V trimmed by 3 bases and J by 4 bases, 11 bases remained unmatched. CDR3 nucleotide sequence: TGTGCCAGCAGCGCTTTAGCGGGTGCGCTGGCAGATACGCAGTATTTT. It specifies CASSALAGALADTQYF.

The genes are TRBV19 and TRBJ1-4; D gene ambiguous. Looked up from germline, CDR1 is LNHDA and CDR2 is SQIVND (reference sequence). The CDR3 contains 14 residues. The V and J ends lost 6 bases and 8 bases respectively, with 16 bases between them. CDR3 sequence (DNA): TGTGCCAGTAGCCCTAGGAGCCCGGGGGAAAAACTGTTTTTT. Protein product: CASSPRSPGEKLFF.

CDR3 bases: TGTGCCAGCAGCTTGGCCGGCGGTCCGGGGACCCAGTACTTC. Translating gives CASSLAGGPGTQYF. The chain employs TRBV5-6 and TRBJ2-5, with D unresolved. This CDR3 comprises 14 residues. V dropped 0 bases and J dropped 7 bases, with 13 bases sitting between them. Germline-derived CDR1 and CDR2 are SGHDT and YYEEEE. Looking up the rest from reference TRBV5-6 and TRBJ2-5 gives the full variable domain: DAGVTQSPTHLIKTRGQQVTLRCSPKSGHDTVSWYQQALGQGPQFIFQYYEEEERQRGNFPDRFSGHQFPNYSSELNVNALLLGDSALYLCASSLAGGPGTQYFGPGTRLLVL.

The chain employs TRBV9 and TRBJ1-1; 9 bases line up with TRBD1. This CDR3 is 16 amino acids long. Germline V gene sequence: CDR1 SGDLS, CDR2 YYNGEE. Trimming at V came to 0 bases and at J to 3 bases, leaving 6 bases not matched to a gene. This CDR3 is CASSVDVQGAHTEAFF. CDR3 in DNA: TGTGCCAGCAGCGTAGACGTACAGGGGGCACACACTGAAGCTTTCTTT.

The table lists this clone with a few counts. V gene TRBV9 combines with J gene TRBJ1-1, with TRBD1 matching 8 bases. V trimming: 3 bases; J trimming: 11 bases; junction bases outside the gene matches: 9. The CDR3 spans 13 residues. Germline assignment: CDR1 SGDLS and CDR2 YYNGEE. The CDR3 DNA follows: TGTGCCAGCAGCGGATCGACAGGGGTGACGGCTTTCTTT. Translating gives CASSGSTGVTAFF.

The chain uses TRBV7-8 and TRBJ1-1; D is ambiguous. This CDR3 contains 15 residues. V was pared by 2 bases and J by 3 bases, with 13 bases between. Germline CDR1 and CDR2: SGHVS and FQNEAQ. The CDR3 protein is CASSLMGRSDTEAFF. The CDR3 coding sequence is TGTGCCAGCAGCTTAATGGGGAGGTCGGACACTGAAGCTTTCTTT.

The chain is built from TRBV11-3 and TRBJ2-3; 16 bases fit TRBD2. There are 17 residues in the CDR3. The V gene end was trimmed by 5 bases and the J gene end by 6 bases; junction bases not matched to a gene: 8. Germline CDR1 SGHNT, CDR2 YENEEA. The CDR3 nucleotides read TGTGCCAGCAGCCCTCCCGGGACTAGCGGGGGGGCGGATACGCAGTATTTT. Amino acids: CASSPPGTSGGADTQYF.

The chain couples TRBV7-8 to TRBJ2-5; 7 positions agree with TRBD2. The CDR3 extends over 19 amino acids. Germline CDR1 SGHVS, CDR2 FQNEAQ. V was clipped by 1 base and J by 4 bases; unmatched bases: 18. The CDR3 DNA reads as TGTGCCAGCAGCTTAGGAACACGCTCTAGCGGACATATTGGAGAGACCCAGTACTTC. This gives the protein CASSLGTRSSGHIGETQYF. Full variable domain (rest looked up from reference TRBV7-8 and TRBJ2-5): GAGVSQSPRYKVAKRGQDVALRCDPISGHVSLFWYQQALGQGPEFLTYFQNEAQLDKSGLPSDRFFAERPEGSVSTLKIQRTQQEDSAVYLCASSLGTRSSGHIGETQYFGPGTRLLVL.

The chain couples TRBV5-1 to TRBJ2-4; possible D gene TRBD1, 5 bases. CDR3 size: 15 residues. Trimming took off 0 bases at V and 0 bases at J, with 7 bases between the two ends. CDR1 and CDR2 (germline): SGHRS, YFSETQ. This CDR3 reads CASSLDRTAKNIQYF. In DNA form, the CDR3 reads TGCGCCAGCAGCTTGGACAGGACAGCCAAAAACATTCAGTACTTC.

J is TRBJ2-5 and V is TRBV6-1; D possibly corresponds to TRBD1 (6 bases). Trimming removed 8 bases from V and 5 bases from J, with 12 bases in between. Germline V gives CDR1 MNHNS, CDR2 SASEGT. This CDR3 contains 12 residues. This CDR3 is CASGTRGETQYF. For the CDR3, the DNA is TGTGCCAGCGGGACCAGGGGTGAGACCCAGTACTTC.

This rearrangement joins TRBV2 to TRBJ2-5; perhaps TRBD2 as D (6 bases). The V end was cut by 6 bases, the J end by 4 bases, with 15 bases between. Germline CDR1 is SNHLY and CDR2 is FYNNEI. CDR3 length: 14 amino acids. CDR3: CASRGGIWGETQYF. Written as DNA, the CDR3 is TGTGCCAGCAGGGGGGGAATTTGGGGAGAGACCCAGTACTTC.

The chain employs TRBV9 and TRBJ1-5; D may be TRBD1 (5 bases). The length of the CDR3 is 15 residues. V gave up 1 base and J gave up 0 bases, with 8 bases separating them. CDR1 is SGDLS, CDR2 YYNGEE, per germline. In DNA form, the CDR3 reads TGTGCCAGCAGCGTACAGGGTTATAGCAATCAGCCCCAGCATTTT. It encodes CASSVQGYSNQPQHF.

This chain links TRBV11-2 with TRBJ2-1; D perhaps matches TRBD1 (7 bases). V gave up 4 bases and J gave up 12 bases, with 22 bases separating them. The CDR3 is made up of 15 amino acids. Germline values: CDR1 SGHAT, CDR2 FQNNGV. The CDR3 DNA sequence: TGTGCCAGCAGCTCCTTGACAGGGACTCGGATGAGGCAGTTCTTC. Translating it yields CASSSLTGTRMRQFF.

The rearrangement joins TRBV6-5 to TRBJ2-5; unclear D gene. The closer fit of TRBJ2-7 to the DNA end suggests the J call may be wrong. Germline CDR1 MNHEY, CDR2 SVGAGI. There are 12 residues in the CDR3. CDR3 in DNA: TGTGCCAGCAGTACCTCATCCTACGAGCAGTACTTC. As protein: CASSTSSYEQYF.

The CDR3 region has the DNA TGTGCCAGCAGAGCGGGGGGGGCTACCTACGAGCAGTACTTC. Translation gives CASRAGGATYEQYF. The chain recombines TRBV28 with TRBJ2-7; 10 nucleotides agree with TRBD2. In germline, CDR1 is MDHEN, CDR2 SYDVKM. The CDR3 is 14 amino acids. Losses at the gene ends were 6 bases for V and 2 bases for J; bases not matched to a gene: 4. Combining the CDR3 with reference TRBV28 and TRBJ2-7 gives the whole variable domain DVKVTQSSRYLVKRTGEKVFLECVQDMDHENMFWYRQDPGLGLRLIYFSYDVKMKEKGDIPEGYSVSREKKERFSLILESASTNQTSMYLCASRAGGATYEQYFGPGTRLTVT.

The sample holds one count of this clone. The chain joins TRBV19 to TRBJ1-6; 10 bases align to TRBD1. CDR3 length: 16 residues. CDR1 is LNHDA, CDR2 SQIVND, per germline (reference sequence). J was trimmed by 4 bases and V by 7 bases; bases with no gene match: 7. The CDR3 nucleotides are TGTGCCAGTACGAAGGGACAGGGGTTATATAATTCACCCCTCCACTTT. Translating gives CASTKGQGLYNSPLHF.

CDR3: CASTGRTNNSPLHF. CDR3 DNA: TGTGCCAGCACAGGGCGGACGAATAATTCACCCCTCCACTTT. J is TRBJ1-6 and V is TRBV11-2; the D gene is possibly TRBD1 (5 bases). Trimming took off 7 bases at V and 5 bases at J, with 12 bases between the two ends. Germline V gives CDR1 SGHAT, CDR2 FQNNGV. The CDR3 runs to 14 residues.

Here the CDR3 DNA reads TGTGCCAGCAGCTTAAGACAGGGTCCAATGAGCTCCTACGAGCAGTACTTC. Translated: CASSLRQGPMSSYEQYF. The chain joins TRBV7-2 to TRBJ2-7, with 7 positions matching TRBD1. CDR1 is SGHTA, CDR2 FQGNSA, per germline. V dropped 2 bases and J dropped 0; count of bases not matched to a gene: 10. The CDR3 is 17 residues long.

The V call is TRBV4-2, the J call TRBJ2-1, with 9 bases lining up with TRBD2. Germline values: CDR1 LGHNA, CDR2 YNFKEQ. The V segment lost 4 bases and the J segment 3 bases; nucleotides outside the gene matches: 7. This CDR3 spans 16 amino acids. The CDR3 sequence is CASSPRVSGGYNEQFF. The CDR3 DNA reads TGTGCCAGCAGCCCGAGGGTTAGCGGGGGCTACAATGAGCAGTTCTTC.